This TCR beta chain is drawn from a study of blood T cells in healthy people across ages (dated by TCRdb to the mid-2010s). Study-wide context: Template switching captured roughly one uniquely barcoded TCR beta cDNA molecule per two T cells in model experiments. Using deep sequencing normalized with unique cDNA molecular identifiers, the study measured how TCR beta repertoire diversity changes with age. Donors of different ages were randomly distributed across sequencing lanes to avoid experimental bias. The study analyzed two additional independent replicas of 1 million unique cDNA reads from the same blood draw for two donors, one aged 18 to 29 and one aged 80 or older. Four age groups were formed from the donors: young (average 16 years), middle-aged (around 40), aged (under 70) and long-lived (less than 85).

What the authors observed across the whole study: As age increased, observed TCR beta diversity per million T cells dropped in a roughly linear way, and a significant reduction was already evident by age 40. The CMV infection status of donors was not known, potentially confounding age-related changes in expanded clonotypes. Total diversity estimates from one million sequenced T cells were considered lower bounds and underestimates. Compared with the aged group, the long-lived group had more naive CD4+ T cells, fewer expanded clones and increased TCR diversity, a pattern suggesting age selection. The percentage of naive T cells measured by flow cytometry correlated strongly with observed TCR beta diversity. Since profiling was done on bulk unsorted PBMCs, naive and antigen-experienced compartments could not be conclusively compared.

The donors were 40 or so Caucasian individuals from Russia, aged roughly 6 to 100 years, who were systemically healthy. Ten milliliters of peripheral blood were drawn from each donor into EDTA-treated Vacutainer tubes. PBMCs were isolated by Ficoll-Paque density-gradient centrifugation, with at least 6 million obtained per sample. Total RNA, at least 6 micrograms per sample, was extracted from PBMCs with Trizol reagent. For every donor, an aliquot of PBMCs went through flow cytometry to measure the percentages of naive CD45RAhigh/CD27high T cells. Library method: 5' RACE. Sequencing relied on an Illumina HiSeq 2500. A second roughly 6 to 12 cycle PCR used a sample-barcoded 5' primer and a J-beta primer mix. Each TCR beta cDNA molecule received a unique molecular identifier from a template-switch 5' adaptor carrying 12 random nucleotides. Each sample yielded at least 3 million CDR3-containing paired-end reads. The Mint cDNA synthesis kit, primed by a TRBC-specific oligonucleotide, was used to synthesize first-strand cDNA from all RNA. All cDNA was treated with uracil-DNA glycosylase and then went through a first 18-cycle PCR with the universal primers M1SS and BC2_uni_R. In the source study's methods: Normalization of each sample was performed by random selection of 1 million high-quality reads, each carrying a distinct molecular identifier. Instead of being binned into consensus sequences, reads with shared molecular identifiers were discarded. MiTCR, run with a Q25 quality threshold and the strictest error-elimination algorithm, handled CDR3 identification, clonotype clustering and error correction. Lower-bound total TCR beta diversity was estimated with a nonparametric unseen species model using Euler transformation. TCRdb redid the processing of the public reads, applying fastp at Q25 and MiXCR, and retained in-frame beta chains. Each entry merges the rows of one CDR3 protein and shows their most common DNA and genes. TCRdb's processing, not the authors' own work, is the source of the V and J calls. This sample has about 320,000 distinct CDR3 sequences in its table, and 27% of those were observed once. The ten largest clones take up 25% to 30% of the sample.

With regard to this clonotype: Its antigen is still unknown. Per-base quality was not reported, and no clone a single base away is much larger than it.

The germline V gene (reference sequence) gives CDR1 as SEHNR and CDR2 as FQNEAQ. The junction carries 10 bases between V and J, which are trimmed by 3 bases and 5 bases respectively. The CDR3 covers 13 residues, taking in both the cysteine and the phenylalanine. Only the CDR3 portion is preserved as DNA: 39 bases, with reading frame beginning at the first base. The sequence was obtained from a woman between 70 and 85 years old in good health. The chain is encoded by TRBV7-9 joined to TRBJ1-1; the D gene is perhaps TRBD1, from 6 matching bases. The specimen sequenced was blood. The CDR3 has the sequence CASSFGGVTEAFF. The DNA sequence reads TGTGCCAGCAGCTTCGGGGGCGTGACTGAAGCTTTCTTT.